This TCR beta chain is from a study of blood T cell repertoires in COVID-19. Repertoires were generated with immunoSEQ multiplex PCR, while TCRdb's copy carries only in-frame clones and drops some. The table includes some 170,000 clones, about 86% detected once. The receptor comes from a woman at least 80 years old with acute or convalescent COVID-19. The sequenced sample was peripheral blood.

The DNA of the CDR3 is TGTGCCAGCTCGCGACTAGCGGGAACAGATACGCAGTATTTT. Its translation is CASSRLAGTDTQYF. The genes are TRBV18 and TRBJ2-3; 11 bases agree with TRBD2. Looked up from germline, CDR1 is KGHSH and CDR2 is LQKENI. The CDR3 runs 14 residues. The junction had 2 bases not matched to a gene; V was cut back by 6 bases and J by 3 bases.